These 9 T cell receptor beta chains were all obtained from the same sample, sequenced in a study of neurological immune-mediated disorders. MiXCR was run by TCRdb on the 5' RACE reads, yielding one entry per CDR3 protein. The data show tens of thousands of distinct CDR3 sequences, under 3.5% seen once. Material for sequencing was PBMCs. The receptors here all came from a man in his forties with multiple sclerosis.

This clonotype was recorded at least ten times. This chain links TRBV12-3 or TRBV12-4 with TRBJ1-6; D unresolved. This CDR3 comprises 14 residues. V was pared by 5 bases and J by 5 bases, with 10 bases between. This chain's CDR3 is CASSERVNNSPLHF. As DNA, the CDR3 is TGTGCCAGCAGTGAACGGGTTAATAATTCACCCCTCCACTTT.

This clonotype was counted many times. V and J are TRBV5-1 and TRBJ2-2; 8 bases line up with TRBD1. Looked up from germline, CDR1 is SGHRS and CDR2 is YFSETQ. The V segment lost 0 bases and the J segment 4 bases; nucleotides outside the gene matches: 5. This CDR3 spans 16 amino acids. The CDR3 reads CASSLGPGGSTGELFF. In DNA form, the CDR3 reads TGCGCCAGCAGCTTGGGTCCAGGGGGCAGCACCGGGGAGCTGTTTTTT.

In its sample, this clonotype was seen many times. This rearrangement joins TRBV5-1 to TRBJ2-5; TRBD2 might be the D (5 bases). The CDR3 spans 16 residues. The V end lost 1 base, the J end lost 1 base, and 14 bases lay between the germline ends. Germline V gives CDR1 SGHRS, CDR2 YFSETQ. The CDR3 reads CASSLWGDLLQETQYF. The CDR3 DNA sequence: TGCGCCAGCAGCTTGTGGGGAGACCTCCTCCAAGAGACCCAGTACTTC.

This clonotype was seen many times. The gene calls are TRBV5-1 and TRBJ1-2; no firm D call. CDR1 is SGHRS, CDR2 YFSETQ, per germline. The CDR3 length is 14 residues. The germline V and J ends were trimmed by 7 bases and 1 base, with 14 bases remaining between them. The CDR3 bases are TGCGCCAGCTCCCGGGGAAGTGTTAACTATGGCTACACCTTC. Protein sequence: CASSRGSVNYGYTF.

This clonotype showed up many times. This chain connects TRBV5-1 to TRBJ1-2, with D tentatively TRBD1 (5 bases). The CDR3 spans 14 residues. The germline V and J ends were trimmed by 4 bases and 0 bases, with 10 bases remaining between them. The germline V gene encodes CDR1 SGHRS and CDR2 YFSETQ. The CDR3 region has the DNA TGCGCCAGCAGCCTCGGGACGCCTAACTATGGCTACACCTTC. As protein: CASSLGTPNYGYTF.

About this clonotype itself: A read error may be the cause here, since a much bigger clone is one base away. The rearrangement uses TRBV12-3 or TRBV12-4 and TRBJ1-5, with unresolved D. The CDR3 runs to 13 residues. CDR3 in DNA: TGTGCCAGCAGCACGGCCCTCAATCAGCACCAGCATTTT. The encoded protein is CASSTALNQHQHF.

This clonotype has at least ten counts. The chain recombines TRBV5-1 with TRBJ2-3; 9 nucleotides match TRBD2. The CDR3 sequence is 16 residues long. The germline gives CDR1 SGHRS, CDR2 YFSETQ. The V segment lost 4 bases and the J segment 2 bases; nucleotides outside the gene matches: 8. CDR3 residues: CASSPGTSSYTDTQYF. CDR3 bases: TGCGCCAGCAGCCCCGGGACTAGCAGTTACACAGATACGCAGTATTTT.

This clonotype was picked up many times. The genes are TRBV27 and TRBJ2-3; D possibly corresponds to TRBD1 (6 bases). The CDR3 extends over 16 amino acids. CDR1 and CDR2 (germline): MNHEY, SMNVEV (reference sequence). V gave up 3 bases and J gave up 2 bases, with 15 bases separating them. The CDR3 loop reads CASSFFRQGHTDTQYF. The CDR3 DNA sequence: TGTGCCAGCAGTTTCTTCAGGCAGGGGCACACAGATACGCAGTATTTT.

The chain joins TRBV18 to TRBJ2-7; no firm D call. Germline CDR1 and CDR2: KGHSH and LQKENI. This CDR3 spans 13 amino acids. Trimming pared 0 bases from V and 5 bases from J, leaving 8 bases between. The CDR3 sequence is CASSPPGGDEQYF. CDR3 in DNA: TGTGCCAGCTCACCACCAGGCGGCGACGAGCAGTACTTC.